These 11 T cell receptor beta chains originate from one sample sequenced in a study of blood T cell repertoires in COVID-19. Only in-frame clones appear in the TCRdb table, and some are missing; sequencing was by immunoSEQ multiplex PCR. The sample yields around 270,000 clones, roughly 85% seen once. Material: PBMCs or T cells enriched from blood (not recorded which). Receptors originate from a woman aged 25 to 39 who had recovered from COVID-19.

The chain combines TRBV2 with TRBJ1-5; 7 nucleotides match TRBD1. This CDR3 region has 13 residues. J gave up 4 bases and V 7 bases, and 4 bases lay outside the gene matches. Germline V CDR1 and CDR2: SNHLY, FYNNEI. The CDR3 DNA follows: TGTGCCAGCACCCCGACAGGGAATCAGCCCCAGCATTTT. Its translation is CASTPTGNQPQHF.

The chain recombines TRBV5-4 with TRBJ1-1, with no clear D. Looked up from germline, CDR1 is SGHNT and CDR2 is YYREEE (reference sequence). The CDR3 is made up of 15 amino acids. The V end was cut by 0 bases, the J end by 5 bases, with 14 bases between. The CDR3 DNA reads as TGTGCCAGCAGCTTGGGGGTGTCAGGAAAAACTGAAGCTTTCTTT. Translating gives CASSLGVSGKTEAFF.

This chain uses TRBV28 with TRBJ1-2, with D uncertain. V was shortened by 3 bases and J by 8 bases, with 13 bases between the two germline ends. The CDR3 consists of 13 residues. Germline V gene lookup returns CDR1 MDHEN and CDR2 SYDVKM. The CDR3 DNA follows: TGTGCCAGCAGTTTTTATCCGGGGAAAGGCTACACCTTC. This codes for CASSFYPGKGYTF.

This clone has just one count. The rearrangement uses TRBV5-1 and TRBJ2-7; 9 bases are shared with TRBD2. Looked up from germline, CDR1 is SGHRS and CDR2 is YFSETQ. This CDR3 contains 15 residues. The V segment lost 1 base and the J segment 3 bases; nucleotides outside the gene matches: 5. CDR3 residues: CASSLLAGVGYEQYF. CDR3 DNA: TGCGCCAGCAGCTTGTTAGCGGGAGTGGGCTACGAGCAGTACTTC.

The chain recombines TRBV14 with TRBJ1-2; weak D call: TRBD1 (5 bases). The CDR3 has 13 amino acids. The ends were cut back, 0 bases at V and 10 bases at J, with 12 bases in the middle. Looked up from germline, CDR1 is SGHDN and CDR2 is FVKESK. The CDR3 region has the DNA TGTGCCAGCAGCCAAGATTTACGACAGACCTACACCTTC. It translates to CASSQDLRQTYTF.

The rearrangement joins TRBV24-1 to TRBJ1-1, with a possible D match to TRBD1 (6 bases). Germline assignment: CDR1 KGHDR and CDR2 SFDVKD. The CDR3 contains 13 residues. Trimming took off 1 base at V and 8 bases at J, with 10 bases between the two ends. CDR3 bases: TGTGCCACCAGTGATTTTGGGGGCGGGGAAGCTTTCTTT. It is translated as CATSDFGGGEAFF.

Here the CDR3 reads CASSELRGNEKLFF. In DNA, the CDR3 is TGCGCCAGCAGCGAACTCCGGGGGAATGAAAAACTGTTTTTT. The chain uses TRBV4-1 and TRBJ1-4; a possible D gene is TRBD1 (5 bases). Germline-derived CDR1 and CDR2 are MGHRA and YSYEKL. Trimming stripped 5 bases from V and 5 bases from J, with 12 bases between. CDR3 length: 14 residues.

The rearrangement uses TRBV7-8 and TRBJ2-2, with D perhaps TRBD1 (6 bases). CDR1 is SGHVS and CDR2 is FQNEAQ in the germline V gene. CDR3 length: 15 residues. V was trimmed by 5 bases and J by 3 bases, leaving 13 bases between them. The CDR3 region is CASSPSGVDTGELFF. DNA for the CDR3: TGTGCCAGCAGCCCCTCAGGGGTGGACACCGGGGAGCTGTTTTTT.

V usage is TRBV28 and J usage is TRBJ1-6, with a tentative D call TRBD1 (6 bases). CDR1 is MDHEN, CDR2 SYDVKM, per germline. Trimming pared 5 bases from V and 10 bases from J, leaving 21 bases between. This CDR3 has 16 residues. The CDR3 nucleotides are TGTGCCAGCAGTGGGGGTTCTCTTCAGGGGTGGTCACCCCTCCACTTT. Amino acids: CASSGGSLQGWSPLHF.

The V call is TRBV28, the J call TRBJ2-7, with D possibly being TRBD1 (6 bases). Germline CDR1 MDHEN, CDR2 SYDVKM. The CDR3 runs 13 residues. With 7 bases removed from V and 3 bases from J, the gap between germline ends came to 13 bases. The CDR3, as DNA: TGTGCCAGCACCCCAGGGGATCTCTACGAGCAGTACTTC. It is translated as CASTPGDLYEQYF.

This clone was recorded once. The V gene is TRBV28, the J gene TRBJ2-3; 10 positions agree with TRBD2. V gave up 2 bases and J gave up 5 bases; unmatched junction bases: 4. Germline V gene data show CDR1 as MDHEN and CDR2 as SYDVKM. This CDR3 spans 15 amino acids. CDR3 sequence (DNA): TGTGCCAGCAGTTTAGCTAGCGGGAGAGGAGATACGCAGTATTTT. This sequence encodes CASSLASGRGDTQYF.